This T cell receptor (beta chain) stems from a study of patients and donors after allogeneic stem cell transplantation (dated by TCRdb to about 2020). Concerning this clonotype itself: Its antigen specificity is not known. No qualities accompany the bases; no much larger clone lies one base away.

The germline V gene yields SQVTM for CDR1 and ANQGSEA for CDR2. Spanning cysteine to phenylalanine, the CDR3 consists of 14 amino acids. Of all the DNA, just the CDR3 is kept, 42 bases in frame from base 1. Germline trimming: 7 bases from V, 0 bases from J; junction bases outside gene matches: 3. The receptor library was made with RT-PCR. TCRdb records NextSeq 550 as the sequencer. TCRdb took the public reads, trimmed them with fastp at Q25, ran MiXCR for clone calling and kept in-frame beta chains. A single entry per CDR3 protein holds the most common genes and DNA from its merged rows. In all, the sample holds some 200,000 distinct CDR3 sequences, and 41% of those were seen once. 33% of the sample lies in the top ten.

The receptor was derived from a human donor who was either an allogeneic HSCT recipient or a stem cell or donor lymphocyte infusion donor (not recorded which). It is not recorded whose cells these are; they may come from a transplant donor. The chain joins TRBV29-1 to TRBJ2-3, with TRBD2 identical over 11 junction bases. Material for sequencing was blood, either unsorted or a sorted T cell fraction (not recorded which). The sequence in DNA is TGCAGCGGAACTAGCGGGAGTAGCACAGATACGCAGTATTTT. This is translated as CSGTSGSSTDTQYF.